This T cell receptor (beta chain) was captured by sequencing in a study of cytomegalovirus exposure and HLA in healthy donors. At the level of the study: Earlier, 117 million unique TCR beta sequences were recovered from about 200 million T cells by an analysis.

In the case of this clone: The antigen is unknown.

Germline loops: CDR1 SGHAT, CDR2 FQDESV (reference sequence). Trimming left V 6 bases short and J 3 bases short, with 15 bases between. The CDR3 runs 14 residues. Study-level findings and limits: CMV antigen specificity of a few CMV-associated chains was confirmed in vitro. Later work found that TCR association rates differed between HLA loci; DRB1 had the most and HLA-C the fewest.

Both 60 Vbeta primers and 13 Jbeta primers went into the PCR. Sequencing was performed with immunoSEQ multiplex PCR; in TCRdb, only in-frame clones are kept and a portion is missing. Among some 180,000 clones, over 65% were seen once, and the ten largest hold about 4%. Sequencing was carried out using PBMCs. This clonotype was obtained from an older woman in good health and CMV-seropositive. This chain links TRBV11-1 with TRBJ2-7; a weak D match, TRBD2 (7 bases). The CDR3 is CASRKRGGYYEQYF. Here the CDR3 DNA reads TGTGCCAGCAGAAAAAGGGGGGGATACTACGAGCAGTACTTC.